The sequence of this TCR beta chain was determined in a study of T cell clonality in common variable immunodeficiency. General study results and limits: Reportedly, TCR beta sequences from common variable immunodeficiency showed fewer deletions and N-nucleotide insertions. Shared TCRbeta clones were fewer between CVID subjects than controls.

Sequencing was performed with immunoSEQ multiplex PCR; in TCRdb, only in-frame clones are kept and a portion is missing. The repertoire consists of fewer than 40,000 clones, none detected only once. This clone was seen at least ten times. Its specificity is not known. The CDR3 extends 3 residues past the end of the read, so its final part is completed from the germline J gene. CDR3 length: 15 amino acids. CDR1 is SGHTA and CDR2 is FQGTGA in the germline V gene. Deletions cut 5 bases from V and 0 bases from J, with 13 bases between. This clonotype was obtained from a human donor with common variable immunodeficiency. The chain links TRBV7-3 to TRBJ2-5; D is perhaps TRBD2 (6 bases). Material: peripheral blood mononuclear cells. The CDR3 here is CASSPSGFNQETQYF. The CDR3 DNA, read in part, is TGTGCCAGCAGCCCGAGCGGGTTCAACCAAGAGACC.